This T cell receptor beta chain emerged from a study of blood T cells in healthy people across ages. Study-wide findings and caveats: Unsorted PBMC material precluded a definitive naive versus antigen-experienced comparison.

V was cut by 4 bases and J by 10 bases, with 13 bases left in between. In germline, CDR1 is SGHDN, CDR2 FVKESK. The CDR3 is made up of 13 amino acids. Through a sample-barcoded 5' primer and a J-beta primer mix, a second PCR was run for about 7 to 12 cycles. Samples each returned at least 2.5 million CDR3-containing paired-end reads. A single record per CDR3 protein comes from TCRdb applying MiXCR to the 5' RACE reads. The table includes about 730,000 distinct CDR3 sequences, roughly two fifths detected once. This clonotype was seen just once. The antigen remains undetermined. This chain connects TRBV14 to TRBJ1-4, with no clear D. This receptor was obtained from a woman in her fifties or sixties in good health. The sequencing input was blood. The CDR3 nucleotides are TGTGCCAGCAGCCGCGGGTCGATCGGAAAACTGTTTTTT. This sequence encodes CASSRGSIGKLFF.